The 19 T cell receptor beta chains below were found in one sample sequenced in a study of T cell repertoires in cytomegalovirus infection. TCRdb itself ran the reads through MiXCR, one entry per CDR3 protein. This repertoire shows 200,000 or so distinct CDR3 sequences, approximately 30% found once; its top ten account for approximately 30%. Sequences were obtained from PBMCs. These TCRs come from a human donor in good health (CMV status not recorded). Some clones in this sample may be carry-over from other donors' samples.

The chain recombines TRBV7-2 with TRBJ1-2, with D hard to call. Germline loops: CDR1 SGHTA, CDR2 FQGNSA. V was pared by 1 base and J by 4 bases, with 7 bases between. The CDR3 consists of 13 residues. CDR3 DNA: TGTGCCAGCAGCTTAGGGGAAGGCTATGGCTACACCTTC. It translates to CASSLGEGYGYTF.

This clonotype showed up many times. This chain connects TRBV7-2 to TRBJ1-5; a possible D gene is TRBD1 (5 bases). The CDR3 covers 16 residues. CDR1 SGHTA and CDR2 FQGNSA come from the germline V gene. Trimming removed 1 base at V and 0 bases at J, with 10 bases between. The CDR3 nucleotides read TGTGCCAGCAGCTTAGGACAGACTTATAGCAATCAGCCCCAGCATTTT. Protein product: CASSLGQTYSNQPQHF.

This clonotype has more than one count but fewer than ten. The chain carries TRBV18 and TRBJ2-7; D not resolved. V lost 3 bases, J lost 3 bases, and 15 bases lay in between. Germline V gene sequence: CDR1 KGHSH, CDR2 LQKENI. The CDR3 extends over 15 amino acids. CDR3 bases: TGTGCCAGCTCACCGGACCGCGCCCGAGGCTACGAGCAGTACTTC. Its translation is CASSPDRARGYEQYF.

The V call is TRBV5-5, the J call TRBJ2-2; 8 nucleotides align to TRBD2. Per germline, CDR1 SGHKS and CDR2 YYEKEE (reference sequence). V lost 0 bases, J lost 4 bases, and 11 bases stayed unmatched. CDR3 size: 18 residues. In nucleotides, the CDR3 is TGTGCCAGCAGCTTGGCCGGGTCGGGGGGGCCGAGCACCGGGGAGCTGTTTTTT. This translates into CASSLAGSGGPSTGELFF.

This clonotype was seen a few times. The chain employs TRBV5-5 and TRBJ2-5; D may be TRBD2 (6 bases). V was clipped by 0 bases and J by 2 bases, with 11 bases between them. This CDR3 has 15 amino acids. CDR1 is SGHKS and CDR2 is YYEKEE in the germline V gene (reference sequence). For the CDR3, the DNA is TGTGCCAGCAGCTTGGGGACGGGAGAACAAGAGACCCAGTACTTC. It is translated as CASSLGTGEQETQYF.

Only a few counts were recorded for this clonotype. The chain couples TRBV4-3 to TRBJ1-2; 9 bases fit TRBD1. With 2 bases clipped from V and 8 bases from J, the junction kept 6 bases outside the gene matches. The CDR3 has 14 amino acids. Germline assignment: CDR1 LGHNA and CDR2 YSLEER. CDR3 nucleotide sequence: TGCGCCAGCAGCCAAACACAGGGGGCTGTAGGCTACACCTTC. The encoded protein is CASSQTQGAVGYTF.

The gene calls are TRBV2 and TRBJ2-6; D not resolved. In germline, CDR1 is SNHLY, CDR2 FYNNEI. There are 15 residues in the CDR3. V was trimmed by 2 bases and J by 3 bases, leaving 8 bases between them. CDR3 loop: CASSEQARGANVLTF. CDR3 nucleotide sequence: TGTGCCAGCAGTGAACAGGCGCGTGGGGCCAACGTCCTGACTTTC.

This clonotype turned up a few times. The CDR3 is CASSYSGNYGYTF. In nucleotides, the CDR3 is TGTGCCAGCAGTTACTCGGGCAACTATGGCTACACCTTC. The V gene is TRBV6-6, the J gene TRBJ1-2; unclear D gene. Between the trimmed V and J ends, which lost 0 bases and 2 bases, there was a span of 4 bases. Germline values: CDR1 MNHNY, CDR2 SVGAGI (reference sequence). The CDR3 is 13 amino acids.

This clonotype was observed a few times. The chain joins TRBV5-1 to TRBJ1-1; D uncertain. Germline CDR1 is SGHRS and CDR2 is YFSETQ. The CDR3 has 14 residues. V lost 0 bases and J 1 base, leaving 7 bases between the germline ends. The CDR3 sequence is CASSLDSSNTEAFF. CDR3 sequence (DNA): TGCGCCAGCAGCTTGGACAGCTCGAACACTGAAGCTTTCTTT.

This clonotype was seen only a few times. The rearrangement uses TRBV13 and TRBJ1-2, with 8 bases fitting TRBD1. V trimming: 5 bases; J trimming: 2 bases; junction bases outside the gene matches: 22. Germline CDR1 PRHDT, CDR2 FYEKMQ (reference sequence). The CDR3 consists of 20 residues. The CDR3 coding sequence is TGTGCCAGCAGCCCCAATTCACTCCCGGGACAGGAGACCCACAACTATGGCTACACCTTC. It codes for CASSPNSLPGQETHNYGYTF.

The J gene is TRBJ1-2, the V gene TRBV29-1, with a tentative D call TRBD1 (5 bases). This CDR3 is built from 14 residues. V was pared by 6 bases and J by 4 bases, with 18 bases between. The germline gives CDR1 SQVTM, CDR2 ANQGSEA. This chain's CDR3 is CSVKRDVNGYGYTF. Here the CDR3 DNA reads TGCAGCGTCAAAAGGGACGTCAATGGCTATGGCTACACCTTC.

A few counts support this clonotype. This sequence joins TRBV7-3 and TRBJ2-1, with 11 bases matching TRBD1. J lost 8 bases, V lost 3 bases, and 6 bases had no gene match. The CDR3 consists of 15 residues. Germline assignment: CDR1 SGHTA and CDR2 FQGTGA. The CDR3 coding sequence is TGTGCCAGCAGCTTGTCCTCGGACAGGGGGCATGAGCAGTTCTTC. Encoded protein: CASSLSSDRGHEQFF.

V gene TRBV6-2 or TRBV6-3 combines with J gene TRBJ1-1; D remains ambiguous. The germline V gene has CDR1 MNHEY and CDR2 SVGEGT. V was cut by 5 bases and J by 4 bases, with 20 bases left in between. The CDR3 spans 16 residues. In DNA, the CDR3 is TGTGCCAGCAGTCAGCCCGGGCCCCTTAGAGGCACTGAAGCTTTCTTT. This codes for CASSQPGPLRGTEAFF.

This chain links TRBV6-2 or TRBV6-3 with TRBJ2-2, with a tentative D call TRBD1 (6 bases). This CDR3 is built from 16 residues. Trimming removed 7 bases at V and 0 bases at J, with 15 bases between. Germline assignment: CDR1 MNHEY and CDR2 SVGEGT. The CDR3 here is CASTDTGGANTGELFF. CDR3 in DNA: TGTGCCAGCACCGACACTGGGGGCGCGAACACCGGGGAGCTGTTTTTT.

The V call is TRBV5-5, the J call TRBJ2-1, with D possibly TRBD2 on 5 matching bases. The CDR3 length is 16 residues. V was cut by 0 bases and J by 0 bases, with 10 bases left in between. Germline CDR1 SGHKS, CDR2 YYEKEE (reference sequence). CDR3 amino acids: CASSLVAGSSYNEQFF. CDR3 nucleotide sequence: TGTGCCAGCAGCTTGGTGGCGGGCAGCTCCTACAATGAGCAGTTCTTC.

This clonotype was recorded a few times. The V call is TRBV29-1, the J call TRBJ1-1; D gene unclear. V lost 4 bases and J 0 bases, leaving 6 bases between the germline ends. This CDR3 contains 12 residues. From germline, CDR1 is SQVTM and CDR2 ANQGSEA. The CDR3 region is CSVGGVNTEAFF. In DNA form, the CDR3 reads TGCAGCGTTGGTGGTGTGAACACTGAAGCTTTCTTT. The variable domain in full, completed from reference TRBV29-1 and TRBJ1-1, reads SAVISQKPSRDICQRGTSLTIQCQVDSQVTMMFWYRQQPGQSLTLIATANQGSEATYESGFVIDKFPISRPNLTFSTLTVSNMSPEDSSIYLCSVGGVNTEAFFGQGTRLTVV.

This chain links TRBV20-1 with TRBJ2-1; weak D call: TRBD1 (5 bases). Germline V gene data show CDR1 as DFQATT and CDR2 as SNEGSKA (reference sequence). This CDR3 is 14 amino acids long. Trimming removed 3 bases from V and 7 bases from J, with 16 bases in between. The CDR3 coding sequence is TGCAGTGCTAGGAAGGGGATAGGATTGAATGAGCAGTTCTTC. Translating gives CSARKGIGLNEQFF.

The chain is built from TRBV14 and TRBJ1-1, with a weak D call TRBD1 (5 bases). V gave up 0 bases and J gave up 4 bases, with 24 bases separating them. The CDR3 has 19 amino acids. Germline V gene sequence: CDR1 SGHDN, CDR2 FVKESK. The CDR3 protein is CASSQDKIVFRQLGTEAFF. For the CDR3, the DNA is TGTGCCAGCAGCCAAGATAAAATTGTTTTCAGACAGTTGGGCACTGAAGCTTTCTTT.

This clonotype was seen a few times. The chain joins TRBV7-7 to TRBJ2-5, with TRBD1 matching over 8 bases. The CDR3 runs to 14 residues. Germline V gene sequence: CDR1 SSHAT, CDR2 FNYEAQ (reference sequence). The CDR3 region is CASLPTGEGETQYF. DNA of the CDR3: TGTGCTAGTCTTCCGACAGGGGAAGGAGAGACCCAGTACTTC.